A single sample gave rise to the 26 T cell receptor beta chains below, sequenced in a study of CD8 T cells in ankylosing spondylitis (dated by TCRdb to 2016 to 2017). Study-wide conclusions, independent of this receptor: Blood from ankylosing spondylitis patients appeared to be characterized by a TCR beta motif composed of about eight highly homologous amino acid variants.

Which antigens these TCRs recognize remains unknown. Library prep was done by 5' RACE. The instrument was an Illumina HiSeq 2500. Using fastp trimming at Q25 and MiXCR clonotype assembly, TCRdb reanalyzed the public sequencing data and kept in-frame beta chains. A single entry per CDR3 protein holds the most common genes and DNA from its merged rows. The sample has more than 600,000 distinct CDR3 sequences on record, 15% to 20% of them singletons. The ten biggest clones cover over 15% of the sample. The sample comprised blood, either unsorted or a sorted T cell fraction (not recorded which). These receptors all come from a male donor with ankylosing spondylitis.

This clonotype showed up many times. This chain connects TRBV12-3 or TRBV12-4 to TRBJ1-1; tentatively, D is TRBD1 (5 bases). This CDR3 region has 14 residues. Trimming shortened V by 4 bases and J by 6 bases, and 15 bases separated the two germline ends. This CDR3 is CASSSEGILAEAFF. As DNA, the CDR3 is TGTGCCAGCAGTTCCGAGGGGATCTTGGCTGAAGCTTTCTTT.

This clonotype was seen a few times. This chain joins TRBV4-1 and TRBJ2-2; no definite D call. V was shortened by 2 bases and J by 3 bases, with 10 bases between the two germline ends. This CDR3 has 15 amino acids. Germline values: CDR1 MGHRA, CDR2 YSYEKL. The CDR3 coding sequence is TGCGCCAGCAGCCAACGGGTTACGGACACCGGGGAGCTGTTTTTT. The encoded protein is CASSQRVTDTGELFF.

CDR3: CASSQGTSGGNEQFF. CDR3 nucleotides: TGTGCCAGCAGCCAAGGGACTAGCGGTGGCAATGAGCAGTTCTTC. The chain is built from TRBV3-1 and TRBJ2-1, with 10 bases fitting TRBD2. The germline V gene encodes CDR1 LGHDT and CDR2 YNNKEL (reference sequence). V was clipped by 1 base and J by 6 bases; unmatched bases: 3. The CDR3 length is 15 residues.

The table lists this clonotype with a few counts. The V and J genes are TRBV20-1 and TRBJ1-3, with D tentatively TRBD1 (5 bases). V lost 2 bases to trimming and J lost 7 bases, with 12 bases between them. The CDR3 contains 13 residues. The germline CDR1 and CDR2 sequences are DFQATT and SNEGSKA (reference sequence). CDR3 nucleotide sequence: TGCAGTGCTAGACCCCAGGGAGAGAACACCATATATTTT. It encodes CSARPQGENTIYF.

V and J are TRBV29-1 and TRBJ2-7; tentative D call: TRBD2 (5 bases). Germline CDR1 reads SQVTM; CDR2 reads ANQGSEA. Deletions cut 7 bases from V and 4 bases from J, with 14 bases between. CDR3 length: 12 residues. The CDR3 reads CSAGSGLYEQYF. The CDR3 nucleotides are TGCAGCGCTGGGAGTGGGCTATACGAGCAGTACTTC.

A few counts support this clonotype. The chain combines TRBV6-2 or TRBV6-3 with TRBJ2-2; D possibly uses TRBD1 or TRBD2 (6 bases each). CDR3 size: 15 residues. CDR1 is MNHEY and CDR2 is SVGEGT in the germline V gene. Trimming removed 7 bases from V and 7 bases from J, with 19 bases in between. CDR3 in amino acids: CASTGGTTVNGELFF. The CDR3 DNA reads as TGTGCCAGCACCGGCGGGACAACCGTCAACGGGGAGCTGTTTTTT.

J is TRBJ1-2 and V is TRBV5-1, with TRBD1 matching 9 bases. Germline CDR1 reads SGHRS; CDR2 reads YFSETQ. The CDR3 loop spans 13 amino acids. Trimming took 5 bases from V and 7 from J; bases not matched to a gene: 6. In DNA, the CDR3 is TGCGCCAGCAGGACACAGGGGGCGCGTGGCTACACCTTC. Its translation: CASRTQGARGYTF.

This clonotype has just a few counts. The chain employs TRBV18 and TRBJ2-2; 11 bases agree with TRBD1. The CDR3 has 17 amino acids. The V and J ends lost 2 bases and 4 bases, in that order; junction bases with no gene match: 6. Germline V CDR1 and CDR2: KGHSH, LQKENI. CDR3 bases: TGTGCCAGCTCACCAGCCGGACAGGGGGCTAGCACCGGGGAGCTGTTTTTT. Amino acid sequence: CASSPAGQGASTGELFF. Full variable domain (remainder filled in from reference TRBV18 and TRBJ2-2): NAGVMQNPRHLVRRRGQEARLRCSPMKGHSHVYWYRQLPEEGLKFMVYLQKENIIDESGMPKERFSAEFPKEGPSILRIQQVVRGDSAAYFCASSPAGQGASTGELFFGEGSRLTVL.

J is TRBJ2-3 and V is TRBV5-1, with 11 bases matching TRBD2. Germline loops: CDR1 SGHRS, CDR2 YFSETQ. The CDR3 is made up of 16 amino acids. Trimming cost V 4 bases and J 2 bases; bases outside gene matches: 6. The CDR3, as DNA: TGCGCCAGCAGCGGGGGACTAGCGGAGACCACAGATACGCAGTATTTT. The encoded protein is CASSGGLAETTDTQYF.

This clonotype was observed a handful of times. V gene TRBV20-1 combines with J gene TRBJ2-1; D perhaps matches TRBD2 (5 bases). This CDR3 is built from 15 residues. V lost 6 bases to trimming and J lost 4 bases, with 19 bases between them. Germline V gene lookup returns CDR1 DFQATT and CDR2 SNEGSKA (reference sequence). CDR3 bases: TGCAGTGCACACCCAGTGGGAGTAGAATACAATGAGCAGTTCTTC. Translated: CSAHPVGVEYNEQFF.

This clonotype has a handful of counts. The chain recombines TRBV18 with TRBJ2-7; D is possibly TRBD1 (5 bases). This CDR3 is built from 15 residues. Germline lookup yields CDR1 KGHSH and CDR2 LQKENI. V shed 3 bases and J shed 0 bases, with 12 bases lying between them. The DNA of the CDR3 is TGTGCCAGCTCACCGCACAAAGACAGCTCCTACGAGCAGTACTTC. Translating it yields CASSPHKDSSYEQYF.

The rearrangement links TRBV20-1 to TRBJ1-4; the D gene is possibly TRBD1 (5 bases). The CDR3 has 13 amino acids. The ends were cut back, 5 bases at V and 10 bases at J, with 17 bases in the middle. Germline V gene lookup returns CDR1 DFQATT and CDR2 SNEGSKA (reference sequence). The CDR3 region has the DNA TGCAGTGCTTCCGGGACGGACGTCGGAAAACTGTTTTTT. Its protein is CSASGTDVGKLFF.

This clonotype was recorded a few times. V usage is TRBV7-9 and J usage is TRBJ2-1; D may be TRBD1 or TRBD2 (5 bases each). Germline V CDR1 and CDR2: SEHNR, FQNEAQ (reference sequence). V dropped 5 bases and J dropped 7 bases, with 12 bases sitting between them. The CDR3 covers 13 residues. CDR3 loop: CASSTGPLNEQFF. The CDR3 bases are TGTGCCAGCAGCACGGGGCCCCTGAATGAGCAGTTCTTC. Supplemented by reference TRBV7-9 and TRBJ2-1, the full variable domain reads DTGVSQNPRHKITKRGQNVTFRCDPISEHNRLYWYRQTLGQGPEFLTYFQNEAQLEKSRLLSDRFSAERPKGSFSTLEIQRTEQGDSAMYLCASSTGPLNEQFFGPGTRLTVL.

The CDR3 DNA follows: TGTGCCACGGCAGCCGACAATGAGCAGTTCTTC. It is translated as CATAADNEQFF. The rearrangement links TRBV18 to TRBJ2-1; D call uncertain. The CDR3 runs 11 residues. The germline V gene has CDR1 KGHSH and CDR2 LQKENI. Trimming removed 10 bases from V and 5 bases from J, with 9 bases in between. Supplemented by reference TRBV18 and TRBJ2-1, the full variable domain reads NAGVMQNPRHLVRRRGQEARLRCSPMKGHSHVYWYRQLPEEGLKFMVYLQKENIIDESGMPKERFSAEFPKEGPSILRIQQVVRGDSAAYFCATAADNEQFFGPGTRLTVL.

V gene TRBV27 combines with J gene TRBJ2-3; D not resolved. The V gene lost 5 bases and the J gene lost 2 bases, with 5 bases spanning the gap. Germline values: CDR1 MNHEY, CDR2 SMNVEV (reference sequence). This CDR3 is built from 12 residues. DNA of the CDR3: TGTGCCAGCAGTACGCCCACAGATACGCAGTATTTT. It translates to CASSTPTDTQYF.

This clonotype was counted many times. The CDR3 sequence is CSVEDPYTDTQYF. In nucleotides, the CDR3 is TGCAGCGTTGAAGACCCATACACAGATACGCAGTATTTT. V is TRBV29-1 and J is TRBJ2-3; D is unresolved. V was cut by 0 bases and J by 2 bases, with 6 bases left in between. The CDR3 loop spans 13 amino acids. Germline V CDR1 and CDR2: SQVTM, ANQGSEA.

This clonotype has a handful of counts. This sequence joins TRBV12-3 or TRBV12-4 and TRBJ1-3; a weak D match, TRBD1 (6 bases). The CDR3 has 14 residues. V was clipped by 6 bases and J by 3 bases, with 12 bases between them. As DNA, the CDR3 is TGTGCCAGCAGGCAGGGGCTGGGTGGAAACACCATATATTTT. Its translation: CASRQGLGGNTIYF.

The table lists this clonotype with many counts. The chain carries TRBV6-1 and TRBJ2-2, with D perhaps TRBD1 (5 bases). The CDR3 consists of 13 residues. Germline V CDR1 and CDR2: MNHNS, SASEGT. Trimming took off 6 bases at V and 3 bases at J, with 8 bases between the two ends. The CDR3 loop is CASSRVDTGELFF. The DNA of the CDR3 is TGTGCCAGCAGCAGGGTCGACACCGGGGAGCTGTTTTTT.

The J gene is TRBJ2-5, the V gene TRBV2; TRBD2 matches 9 bases. The CDR3 consists of 14 residues. The V gene's germline CDR1 is SNHLY and CDR2 FYNNEI. V lost 4 bases to trimming and J lost 4 bases; unmatched junction nucleotides: 4. The CDR3: CASSGRGGRETQYF. Here the CDR3 DNA reads TGTGCCAGCAGTGGGCGGGGGGGCCGAGAGACCCAGTACTTC.

This clonotype was counted only a few times. The chain has TRBV4-2 and TRBJ1-3; D remains unclear. Looked up from germline, CDR1 is LGHNA and CDR2 is YNFKEQ. This CDR3 has 16 residues. V shed 1 base and J shed 0 bases, with 10 bases lying between them. The CDR3 spells CASSQGETFSGNTIYF. CDR3 nucleotide sequence: TGTGCCAGCAGCCAAGGGGAGACCTTCTCTGGAAACACCATATATTTT.

This chain joins TRBV20-1 and TRBJ2-2; D is possibly TRBD1 (6 bases). The CDR3 runs 16 residues. From germline, CDR1 is DFQATT and CDR2 SNEGSKA (reference sequence). With 3 bases removed from V and 4 bases from J, the gap between germline ends came to 18 bases. CDR3 sequence: CSARSPGQGFTGELFF. Written as DNA, the CDR3 is TGCAGTGCTAGGAGTCCGGGACAAGGCTTCACCGGGGAGCTGTTTTTT.

This clonotype was seen a few times. V is TRBV12-3 or TRBV12-4 and J is TRBJ2-7, with TRBD2 matching over 11 bases. The V segment lost 3 bases and the J segment 5 bases; nucleotides outside the gene matches: 6. The CDR3 covers 15 residues. The CDR3 protein is CASSFGTSGNHEQYF. DNA of the CDR3: TGTGCCAGCAGTTTCGGGACTAGCGGCAACCACGAGCAGTACTTC.

This chain connects TRBV27 to TRBJ1-5, with no clear D. The V end was cut by 0 bases, the J end by 9 bases, with 9 bases between. Germline V gene lookup returns CDR1 MNHEY and CDR2 SMNVEV (reference sequence). This CDR3 has 13 residues. In DNA, the CDR3 is TGTGCCAGCAGTTTATCGGCCGGGCGGCCCCAGCATTTT. Translating gives CASSLSAGRPQHF.

CDR3 bases: TGCGCCAGCAGCCCACCGACAGGGGGCATAGATACGCAGTATTTT. Its protein is CASSPPTGGIDTQYF. The chain has TRBV5-1 and TRBJ2-3; TRBD1 agrees at 10 bases. V dropped 4 bases and J dropped 5; count of bases not matched to a gene: 7. CDR3 length equals 15 residues. From germline, CDR1 is SGHRS and CDR2 YFSETQ.

The chain links TRBV24-1 to TRBJ2-3, with D possibly being TRBD1 (6 bases). V shed 3 bases and J shed 1 base, with 13 bases lying between them. The CDR3 spans 16 residues. Per germline, CDR1 KGHDR and CDR2 SFDVKD. The CDR3 nucleotides are TGTGCCACCAGTGATAAACAGGGTTCGGGCACAGATACGCAGTATTTT. Amino acid sequence: CATSDKQGSGTDTQYF.

J is TRBJ2-5 and V is TRBV7-3, with 10 positions matching TRBD2. V shed 5 bases, J shed 5 bases, and the junction held 11 bases outside the gene matches. CDR1 SGHTA and CDR2 FQGTGA come from the germline V gene. CDR3 length: 16 amino acids. Written as DNA, the CDR3 is TGTGCCAGCAGCCTCTCGAGGACTAGCGGATGGGAGACCCAGTACTTC. It encodes CASSLSRTSGWETQYF. Drawing the rest from reference TRBV7-3 and TRBJ2-5, the complete variable domain is GAGVSQTPSNKVTEKGKYVELRCDPISGHTALYWYRQSLGQGPEFLIYFQGTGAADDSGLPNDRFFAVRPEGSVSTLKIQRTERGDSAVYLCASSLSRTSGWETQYFGPGTRLLVL.